This T cell receptor (beta chain) was identified in a study of PD-1 blockade in classical Hodgkin lymphoma. Study-level points and caveats: With CD4+ cells, TCR diversity rose significantly by C4D1, but not with CD8+ cells. Some patients started nivolumab under 1 year after ASCT, and they were excluded. For complete responders, baseline diversity was comparable to that of newly diagnosed patients. At baseline, newly diagnosed patients reportedly showed less TCR diversity than healthy donors.

The V gene lost 3 bases and the J gene lost 2 bases, with 13 bases spanning the gap. This CDR3 comprises 15 residues. Germline V CDR1 and CDR2: KGHSH, LQKENI. This clone occurred a few times. Its target is not known. Relapse after autologous stem cell transplantation occurred in every patient, and brentuximab vedotin exposure varied. Here immunoSEQ multiplex PCR was the method, and the copy in TCRdb shows in-frame clones only, minus some. Of 35,000 to 45,000 clones in the sample, almost 70% are singletons; the top ten hold around 14%. Here the sequenced sample was peripheral blood mononuclear cells (PBMCs), taken before the second cycle of nivolumab. The source is a human donor with classical Hodgkin lymphoma. The chain is built from TRBV18 and TRBJ1-2, with D possibly matching TRBD1 (6 bases). CDR3 DNA sequence: TGTGCCAGCTCACCCCAACTTGGACAGAACTATGGCTACACCTTC. Translating it yields CASSPQLGQNYGYTF.